This T cell receptor beta chain is from a study of blood T cell repertoires in COVID-19. Data came from immunoSEQ multiplex PCR; TCRdb stores just in-frame clones and leaves some out. The sample lists more than 200,000 clones, around four fifths occurring once. The CDR3 covers 15 residues. Looked up from germline, CDR1 is SNHLY and CDR2 is FYNNEI. The V end was cut by 4 bases, the J end by 7 bases, with 14 bases between. The clonotype was recovered from a man aged 55 to 70 with acute or convalescent COVID-19. The sequenced material came from peripheral blood. The V call is TRBV2, the J call TRBJ1-6; no reliable D call. In DNA form, the CDR3 reads TGTGCCAGCAGTGCAAGGGAGCGTGGAAATTCACCCCTCCACTTT. Translating gives CASSARERGNSPLHF. The entire variable domain, with the rest obtained from reference TRBV2 and TRBJ1-6, is as follows: EPEVTQTPSHQVTQMGQEVILRCVPISNHLYFYWYRQILGQKVEFLVSFYNNEISEKSEIFDDQFSVERPDGSNFTLKIRSTKLEDSAMYFCASSARERGNSPLHFGNGTRLTVT.